A selection of T cell receptor beta chains follows, all from one sample in a study of blood T cell repertoires in COVID-19. Sequencing was performed with immunoSEQ multiplex PCR; in TCRdb, only in-frame clones are kept and a portion is missing. The table has about 180,000 clones, roughly nine tenths seen once. The sequenced sample was peripheral blood. The receptors derive from a man aged 65-85 years with active or convalescent COVID-19. Both conserved end residues are part of each CDR3. Each record gives: D gene, CDR3 length, V gene, CDR3 protein. A D gene is named only where the DNA matches it firmly.

d_gene: TRBD1; len: 17; v_gene: TRBV4-3; CDR3aa: CASSQDPTGTGGEKLFF
d_gene: TRBD1; len: 16; v_gene: TRBV19; CDR3aa: CASSAAGTGASYEQYF
d_gene: -; len: 15; v_gene: TRBV19; CDR3aa: CASSPHRVDNQPQHF
d_gene: TRBD1; len: 15; v_gene: TRBV9; CDR3aa: CASSGGTGGSYEQYF
d_gene: -; len: 12; v_gene: TRBV12-3/TRBV12-4; CDR3aa: CASSFTEETQYF
d_gene: -; len: 13; v_gene: TRBV18; CDR3aa: CASSPGEADTQYF
d_gene: -; len: 15; v_gene: TRBV18; CDR3aa: CASSPDSHMNTEAFF
d_gene: TRBD1; len: 15; v_gene: TRBV27; CDR3aa: CASTGTGKANYGYTF
d_gene: TRBD1; len: 17; v_gene: TRBV4-1; CDR3aa: CASSQDSGQGRYYGYTF
d_gene: TRBD2; len: 15; v_gene: TRBV9; CDR3aa: CASSVGPGRINEQFF
d_gene: -; len: 17; v_gene: TRBV4-3; CDR3aa: CASSQDRGGRANYGYTF
d_gene: TRBD2; len: 15; v_gene: TRBV18; CDR3aa: CASSHQRGEKETQYF
d_gene: -; len: 11; v_gene: TRBV20-1; CDR3aa: CSASSHYEQYF
d_gene: TRBD1; len: 15; v_gene: TRBV9; CDR3aa: CASSAPTGVVGELFF
d_gene: TRBD2; len: 15; v_gene: TRBV19; CDR3aa: CASKGTSGSLDEQFF
d_gene: TRBD1; len: 15; v_gene: TRBV6-5; CDR3aa: CASTLTGNSGNTIYF
d_gene: -; len: 13; v_gene: TRBV5-1; CDR3aa: CASQAGTQETQYF
d_gene: TRBD2; len: 16; v_gene: TRBV7-8; CDR3aa: CASSRGRGRNTGELFF
d_gene: TRBD1; len: 16; v_gene: TRBV24-1; CDR3aa: CATSDGTGARNTEAFF
d_gene: -; len: 16; v_gene: TRBV5-4; CDR3aa: CASSFFGGARGNTIYF
d_gene: -; len: 16; v_gene: TRBV7-2; CDR3aa: CASSLAGGAAPSPLHF
d_gene: TRBD2; len: 17; v_gene: TRBV5-1; CDR3aa: CASSLSLAGGWTGELFF
d_gene: -; len: 12; v_gene: TRBV12-3/TRBV12-4; CDR3aa: CASGQEGGGQFF
d_gene: -; len: 10; v_gene: TRBV28; CDR3aa: CATNWEGYTF
d_gene: TRBD1; len: 14; v_gene: TRBV7-6; CDR3aa: CASSMTGVRTEAFF
d_gene: TRBD1; len: 14; v_gene: TRBV9; CDR3aa: CASSYDRGQGEQYF
d_gene: -; len: 14; v_gene: TRBV4-3; CDR3aa: CASSQDRQSYGYTF
d_gene: TRBD2; len: 19; v_gene: TRBV4-1; CDR3aa: CASSQVWTSGGSPYNEQFF
d_gene: TRBD1; len: 16; v_gene: TRBV2; CDR3aa: CASNTYPGQGNYEQYF
d_gene: TRBD2; len: 13; v_gene: TRBV2; CDR3aa: CASKGWGGETQYF
d_gene: -; len: 15; v_gene: TRBV24-1; CDR3aa: CATSDAGRNTGELFF
d_gene: TRBD1; len: 13; v_gene: TRBV28; CDR3aa: CASRPGQAYGYTF
d_gene: TRBD1; len: 14; v_gene: TRBV18; CDR3aa: CASSPTGSDSPLHF
d_gene: -; len: 13; v_gene: TRBV13; CDR3aa: CASRLDSFTEAFF
d_gene: -; len: 12; v_gene: TRBV30; CDR3aa: CAWSVDRTEAFF
d_gene: TRBD1; len: 15; v_gene: TRBV15; CDR3aa: CATNIRTGGRQPQHF
d_gene: TRBD1; len: 13; v_gene: TRBV18; CDR3aa: CASSRSGQYEQYF
d_gene: -; len: 15; v_gene: TRBV5-1; CDR3aa: CASSSSTGPYNEQFF
d_gene: -; len: 14; v_gene: TRBV7-2; CDR3aa: CASSPGQKNYGYTF
d_gene: TRBD1; len: 13; v_gene: TRBV6-4; CDR3aa: CASSEETGATQYF
d_gene: TRBD1; len: 15; v_gene: TRBV7-2; CDR3aa: CASSPTGGNTGELFF
d_gene: TRBD1; len: 13; v_gene: TRBV24-1; CDR3aa: CATGGQDGETQYF
d_gene: -; len: 15; v_gene: TRBV7-8; CDR3aa: CASSLYGTRRDGYTF
d_gene: -; len: 16; v_gene: TRBV7-8; CDR3aa: CASSPSRQAGTGELFF
d_gene: -; len: 14; v_gene: TRBV4-3; CDR3aa: CASSQARAPYEQYF
d_gene: -; len: 17; v_gene: TRBV20-1; CDR3aa: CSASPLESGGPSYGYTF
d_gene: -; len: 14; v_gene: TRBV7-2; CDR3aa: CASSTQHSYNEQFF
d_gene: TRBD1; len: 16; v_gene: TRBV5-8; CDR3aa: CASSAETGQGFYEQYF
d_gene: -; len: 15; v_gene: TRBV27; CDR3aa: CASSFRGWRNQPQHF
d_gene: -; len: 16; v_gene: TRBV4-1; CDR3aa: CASSRLVAKSNTEAFF
d_gene: TRBD1; len: 14; v_gene: TRBV5-1; CDR3aa: CASSQDRRNTEAFF
d_gene: TRBD2; len: 18; v_gene: TRBV9; CDR3aa: CASSVGPGGRSRTDTQYF
d_gene: -; len: 15; v_gene: TRBV6-2/TRBV6-3; CDR3aa: CASSYSTGTEYEQYF
d_gene: -; len: 14; v_gene: TRBV19; CDR3aa: CASSGQPRGNTIYF
d_gene: -; len: 12; v_gene: TRBV27; CDR3aa: CASSLRGETQYF
d_gene: -; len: 15; v_gene: TRBV4-3; CDR3aa: CASSQGPTFNQPQHF
d_gene: -; len: 15; v_gene: TRBV14; CDR3aa: CASSLPPGSNTEAFF